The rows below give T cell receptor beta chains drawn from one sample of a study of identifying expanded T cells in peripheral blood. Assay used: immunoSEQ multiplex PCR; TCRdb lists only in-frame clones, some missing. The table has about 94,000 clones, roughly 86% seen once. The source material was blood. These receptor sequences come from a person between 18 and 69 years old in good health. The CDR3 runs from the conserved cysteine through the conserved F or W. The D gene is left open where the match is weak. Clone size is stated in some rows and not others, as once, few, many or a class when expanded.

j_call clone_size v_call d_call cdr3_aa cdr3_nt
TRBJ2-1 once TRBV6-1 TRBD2 CASSGPTSGGFNEQFF TGTGCCAGCAGTGGCCCGACTAGCGGGGGATTCAATGAGCAGTTCTTC
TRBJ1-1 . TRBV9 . CASSVTGGLGEAFF TGTGCCAGCAGCGTTACGGGGGGGCTGGGTGAAGCTTTCTTT
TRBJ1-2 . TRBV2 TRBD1 CASIHRGTEYGYTF TGTGCCAGCATTCACAGGGGGACCGAGTATGGCTACACCTTC
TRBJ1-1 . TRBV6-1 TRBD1 CASTQGDRAQAFF TGTGCCAGCACCCAAGGGGACAGGGCGCAAGCTTTCTTT
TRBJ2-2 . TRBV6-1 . CASRRTDTNTGELFF TGTGCCAGCAGACGGACCGATACGAACACCGGGGAGCTGTTTTTT
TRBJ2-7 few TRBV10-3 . CAIKSAESYEQYF TGTGCCATCAAGTCGGCAGAAAGCTACGAGCAGTACTTC
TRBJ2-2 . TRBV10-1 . CASSPQGYGELFF TGCGCCAGCAGTCCTCAGGGCTACGGGGAGCTGTTTTTT
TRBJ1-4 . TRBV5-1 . CASSLVGRNNEKLFF TGCGCCAGCAGCTTGGTGGGGCGGAATAATGAAAAACTGTTTTTT
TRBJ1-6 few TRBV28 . CASRQQGYNSPLHF TGTGCCAGCAGACAACAGGGTTATAATTCACCCCTCCACTTT
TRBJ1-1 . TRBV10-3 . CAISLQQQNTEAFF TGTGCCATCAGCCTACAGCAACAGAACACTGAAGCTTTCTTT
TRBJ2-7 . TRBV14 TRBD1 CASSQARGREQYF TGTGCCAGCAGCCAAGCCAGGGGGCGGGAGCAGTACTTC
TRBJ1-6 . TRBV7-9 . CAGGEYNSPLHF TGTGCCGGAGGAGAGTATAATTCACCCCTCCACTTT
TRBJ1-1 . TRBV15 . CATSSQRGLGNTEAFF TGTGCCACCAGCAGCCAAAGGGGTCTGGGGAACACTGAAGCTTTCTTT
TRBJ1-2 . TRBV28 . CAIPGPADYGYTF TGTGCCATCCCGGGGCCGGCTGACTATGGCTACACCTTC
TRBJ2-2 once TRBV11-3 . CASSFSTSITGELFF TGTGCCAGCAGCTTTTCGACTTCTATCACCGGGGAGCTGTTTTTT
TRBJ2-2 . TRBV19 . CASDDTNTGELFF TGTGCCAGTGACGACACAAACACCGGGGAGCTGTTTTTT
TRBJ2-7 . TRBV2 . CASSDFRALGLNEQYF TGTGCCAGCAGTGATTTCAGGGCCCTCGGGTTGAACGAGCAGTACTTC
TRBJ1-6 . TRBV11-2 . CASSFKLYNSPLHF TGTGCCAGCAGCTTCAAACTGTATAATTCACCCCTCCACTTT
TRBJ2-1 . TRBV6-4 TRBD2 CASSVGLYNEQFF TGTGCCAGCAGTGTGGGACTATACAATGAGCAGTTCTTC
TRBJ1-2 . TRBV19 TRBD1 CASSHRGYYGYTF TGTGCCAGTAGTCACAGGGGGTACTATGGCTACACCTTC
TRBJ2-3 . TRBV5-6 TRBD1 CASSTRTGGIDTQYF TGTGCCAGCAGCACGAGGACAGGGGGCATTGATACGCAGTATTTT
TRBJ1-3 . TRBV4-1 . CASSPRQDSGNTIYF TGCGCCAGCAGCCCCCGACAGGACTCTGGAAACACCATATATTTT